This T cell receptor (beta chain) was retrieved from a study of T cell repertoires in cytomegalovirus infection. The overall study: Indications came from public TCR beta signatures; they pointed to CMV infection and to a matching HLA type. The study, taken as a whole, reports: Carriers of CMV and the relevant HLA type were discriminated by public TCR beta frequency. There were HLA-C-restricted CMV-specific TCR beta clonotypes dominating the ex vivo response.

About this clonotype: What it recognizes is unknown.

Germline V gene data show CDR1 as DFQATT and CDR2 as SNEGSKA (reference sequence). V shed 3 bases and J shed 0 bases, with 20 bases lying between them. CDR3 length: 18 residues. TCRdb independently ran MiXCR on the reads; one entry per CDR3 protein. The table records hundreds of thousands of distinct CDR3 sequences, less than 25% of them present only once. The sequence came from a human donor in good health (CMV status not recorded). Some clones in this sample may be carry-over from other donors' samples. The chain carries TRBV20-1 and TRBJ1-4; D call uncertain. Sequences were obtained from CD8+ T cells from PBMCs. CDR3 amino acids: CSARRDLAPGATNEKLFF. The CDR3 nucleotides are TGCAGTGCTAGGCGCGACTTGGCACCCGGGGCAACTAATGAAAAACTGTTTTTT.